What follows is one T cell receptor beta chain and its context. Its antigen is not identified. The data belong to a study of CD8 T cell repertoires and HIV-1 epitope variants. Study-level information: Each of Twenty-five Gag and Nef epitope peptides stimulated a separate culture. Epitopes were three Gag families plus Nef HW9 and YT9. Notes on the study in general: Fewer than ten TCR beta clonotypes were antigen-specific, 5 to 7 apparently recognizing autologous or escape variants. This assay reports beta chains of antigen-expanded cells, not T cell function.

The data were produced by immunoSEQ multiplex PCR, yet TCRdb's version contains in-frame clones alone and is incomplete. The repertoire holds more than 85,000 clones, over 70% seen once, with roughly 25% in the top ten. CDR1 and CDR2 from the germline V gene are WNHNN and SYGVQD (reference sequence). The V end lost 5 bases, the J end lost 0 bases, and 11 bases lay between the germline ends. This CDR3 spans 15 amino acids. The chain links TRBV10-1 to TRBJ2-1; D may be TRBD1 or TRBD2 (5 bases each). Sample: uncultured baseline CD8+ T cells from peripheral blood mononuclear cells (PBMCs). This sequence was found in a male donor with HIV. This CDR3 reads CASSRDLSSYNEQFF. In DNA form, the CDR3 reads TGCGCCAGCAGTAGGGACCTAAGCTCCTACAATGAGCAGTTCTTC.